This T cell receptor (beta chain) appears in the sequencing data of a study of Ad26.COV2.S vaccination and SARS-CoV-2 variants. The CDR3 consists of 14 residues. The germline CDR1 and CDR2 sequences are SGHAT and FQDESV (reference sequence). V was clipped by 5 bases and J by 10 bases, with 18 bases between them. Treatment in this sample: about 20 received Ad26.COV2.S at low or high dose, single or two shots; about 5 received placebo; per-sample allocation not given. At day 63 after the first vaccine or placebo injection, samples were drawn. The repertoire was sequenced with immunoSEQ multiplex PCR; TCRdb's copy has only in-frame clones and lacks some. The table records 300,000 to 400,000 clones, around 87% of them present only once. Concerning this clone itself: Its target is unknown.

Notes on the study in general: It was found that vaccine and placebo recipients had similar non-spike TCR breadth. Vaccine recipients had higher spike-specific TCR breadth than placebo recipients.

The sequence was collected from a person between 18 and 60 years old who received the Ad26.COV2.S COVID-19 vaccine or a placebo. This specimen consisted of peripheral blood, obtained in a trial of Ad26.COV2.S vaccine versus placebo. The rearrangement joins TRBV11-1 to TRBJ2-1, with D maybe TRBD1 (6 bases). The CDR3: CASSQDSIQQEQFF. Here the CDR3 DNA reads TGTGCCAGCAGCCAGGACAGTATTCAGCAGGAGCAGTTCTTC.